This TCR beta chain was profiled in a study of CD8 T cells in ankylosing spondylitis. MiXCR was run by TCRdb on the 5' RACE reads, yielding one entry per CDR3 protein. The sample carries a few hundred thousand distinct CDR3 sequences, about a sixth recorded once. The CDR3 sequence is 14 residues long. Germline V gives CDR1 SNHLY, CDR2 FYNNEI. Trimming shortened V by 8 bases and J by 0 bases, and 13 bases separated the two germline ends. In regard to this clonotype: Antigen: not known.

General study points: In ankylosing spondylitis patients, matched synovial fluid reportedly showed significant enrichment of disease-linked clones. Earlier work had already found some motif variants in reactive arthritis synovial fluid and blood. Roughly 8 highly homologous variants formed a TCR beta motif that appeared characteristic of ankylosing spondylitis blood. Disease-linked clones had a CD8+ phenotype and relatively low frequency in peripheral blood.

The sequenced material came from blood, either unsorted or a sorted T cell fraction (not recorded which). The clonotype was recovered from a male donor with ankylosing spondylitis. The V gene is TRBV2, the J gene TRBJ1-1, with TRBD1 as a possible D gene (5 bases). CDR3 bases: TGTGCCAGCCATCCGGGACCTATGAACACTGAAGCTTTCTTT. Amino acids: CASHPGPMNTEAFF.